The rows below give T cell receptor beta chains drawn from one sample of a study of blood T cells in healthy people across ages. TCRdb re-called the 5' RACE reads through MiXCR, storing one row per CDR3 protein. The table has 700,000 to 850,000 distinct CDR3 sequences, 50% to 65% seen once; the top ten hold about 42%. Sequencing input: blood. These receptors were obtained from an elderly man in good health. CDR3s include the opening cysteine and the closing phenylalanine or tryptophan. The D gene is left open where the match is weak. Expanded clones are given a class, and other clones once, few, many or no size at all.

d_call | cdr3_length | j_call | v_call | clone_size | cdr3_aa | cdr3_nt
. | 17 | TRBJ2-7 | TRBV29-1 | few | CSVEDRARGPSSYEQYF | TGCAGCGTTGAAGATAGGGCGCGGGGGCCGAGCTCCTACGAGCAGTACTTC
. | 16 | TRBJ2-7 | TRBV27 | . | CASSLLRRDWVYEQYF | TGTGCCAGCAGTTTACTTCGTCGGGACTGGGTCTACGAGCAGTACTTC
TRBD2 | 14 | TRBJ2-5 | TRBV2 | . | CASGLAGVRETQYF | TGTGCCAGTGGACTAGCGGGAGTCAGGGAGACCCAGTACTTC
. | 14 | TRBJ2-7 | TRBV29-1 | . | CSEKRAGSYNEQYF | TGCAGCGAAAAGCGGGCTGGCTCCTACAATGAGCAGTACTTC
. | 12 | TRBJ1-5 | TRBV2 | . | CASSVTSQPQHF | TGTGCCAGCAGTGTAACCAGTCAGCCCCAGCATTTT
. | 17 | TRBJ2-7 | TRBV12-3/TRBV12-4 | . | CASLPFGRQGVSYEQYF | TGTGCCAGCTTGCCATTTGGGAGGCAGGGGGTATCCTACGAGCAGTACTTC
. | 16 | TRBJ1-1 | TRBV5-1 | . | CASSSNARGGNTEAFF | TGCGCCAGCAGCTCAAATGCCAGGGGCGGAAACACTGAAGCTTTCTTT
. | 12 | TRBJ2-1 | TRBV6-6 | few | CASGPAYNEQFF | TGTGCCAGCGGGCCCGCCTACAATGAGCAGTTCTTC
. | 16 | TRBJ2-7 | TRBV7-6 | . | CASSLASADSAYEQYF | TGTGCCAGCAGCTTGGCTAGCGCGGACTCAGCCTACGAGCAGTACTTC
. | 14 | TRBJ2-3 | TRBV7-7 | . | CASSLNRAADTQYF | TGTGCTAGCAGCTTAAACAGGGCGGCAGATACGCAGTATTTT
TRBD1 | 15 | TRBJ2-7 | TRBV14 | . | CASSRDRGRSHEQYF | TGTGCCAGCAGCCGCGACAGGGGGCGATCTCACGAGCAGTACTTC
. | 15 | TRBJ2-5 | TRBV6-5 | few | CASSGGTVSEKTQYF | TGTGCCAGCAGTGGGGGGACAGTCTCGGAGAAGACCCAGTACTTC
. | 12 | TRBJ1-2 | TRBV29-1 | . | CSVEGGGRDYTF | TGCAGCGTAGAGGGTGGGGGAAGGGACTACACCTTC
. | 15 | TRBJ2-7 | TRBV20-1 | . | CSARDETVSSYEQYF | TGCAGTGCTAGAGATGAAACGGTGAGCTCCTACGAGCAGTACTTC
TRBD1 | 18 | TRBJ2-1 | TRBV6-5 | . | CASSFPGGTGKRKNEQFF | TGTGCCAGCAGTTTTCCAGGAGGGACAGGGAAAAGGAAGAATGAGCAGTTCTTC
TRBD1 | 15 | TRBJ1-1 | TRBV7-6 | . | CASSLLKDRGTEAFF | TGTGCCAGCAGCTTACTCAAGGACAGGGGGACTGAAGCTTTCTTT
. | 16 | TRBJ1-5 | TRBV5-6 | . | CASSLRTVNSNQPQHF | TGTGCCAGCAGCTTGCGAACTGTCAATAGCAATCAGCCCCAGCATTTT
. | 14 | TRBJ2-7 | TRBV2 | . | CASSERAVSYEQYF | TGTGCCAGCAGTGAAAGAGCGGTCTCCTACGAGCAGTACTTC
TRBD1 | 12 | TRBJ1-2 | TRBV29-1 | . | CSVGQGSYGYTF | TGCAGCGTCGGACAGGGGAGCTATGGCTACACCTTC
. | 17 | TRBJ1-5 | TRBV9 | . | CASSPSSTYRGNQPQHF | TGTGCCAGCAGCCCATCGAGTACCTACAGGGGCAATCAGCCCCAGCATTTT
. | 15 | TRBJ2-1 | TRBV10-3 | . | CATGPAASSYNEQFF | TGTGCCACCGGGCCGGCGGCCAGCTCCTACAATGAGCAGTTCTTC
. | 14 | TRBJ1-5 | TRBV18 | . | CASSDTRMNQPQHF | TGTGCCAGCTCAGACACAAGGATGAATCAGCCCCAGCATTTT
TRBD2 | 15 | TRBJ2-5 | TRBV6-6 | . | CASSYSTSGANEQYF | TGTGCCAGCAGTTACTCAACTAGCGGGGCCAATGAGCAGTACTTC
. | 13 | TRBJ2-7 | TRBV12-3/TRBV12-4 | . | CASSGVGVYEQYF | TGTGCCAGCAGTGGAGTGGGGGTCTACGAGCAGTACTTC
TRBD2 | 15 | TRBJ2-3 | TRBV10-2 | . | CASLGLAASTDTQYF | TGCGCCAGCCTGGGACTAGCGGCTAGCACAGATACGCAGTATTTT
TRBD2 | 18 | TRBJ2-7 | TRBV4-1 | few | CASSHDTSGSGRNYEQYF | TGCGCCAGCAGCCATGATACTAGCGGGAGTGGAAGGAACTACGAGCAGTACTTC
. | 11 | TRBJ2-7 | TRBV20-1 | . | CSAGRPSEQYF | TGCAGTGCTGGGAGACCCAGCGAGCAGTACTTC
. | 11 | TRBJ1-2 | TRBV29-1 | . | CSAEQGCGYTF | TGCAGCGCTGAACAGGGATGCGGCTACACCTTC
TRBD2 | 14 | TRBJ2-1 | TRBV20-1 | few | CSASSLAGGPEQFF | TGCAGTGCTAGTTCCCTAGCGGGAGGCCCCGAGCAGTTCTTC
TRBD2 | 13 | TRBJ2-7 | TRBV20-1 | . | CSALRGSSYEQYF | TGCAGTGCATTACGCGGGAGCTCCTACGAGCAGTACTTC
. | 11 | TRBJ2-5 | TRBV6-5 | . | CATVGLQTQYF | TGTGCCACGGTAGGCCTGCAGACCCAGTACTTC
TRBD1 | 12 | TRBJ2-5 | TRBV10-3 | . | CAISTGVETQYF | TGTGCCATCAGTACAGGGGTCGAGACCCAGTACTTC
. | 16 | TRBJ2-3 | TRBV24-1 | few | CATSDPGRFGTDTQYF | TGTGCCACCAGTGATCCCGGACGGTTCGGCACAGATACGCAGTATTTT
. | 16 | TRBJ2-3 | TRBV7-6 | . | CASSLGTVGAADTQYF | TGTGCCAGCAGCCTAGGAACCGTAGGGGCCGCAGATACGCAGTATTTT
TRBD2 | 17 | TRBJ2-3 | TRBV20-1 | . | CSASILAGGLPTDTQYF | TGCAGTGCTAGCATACTAGCGGGAGGGCTCCCCACAGATACGCAGTATTTT
. | 11 | TRBJ2-3 | TRBV7-2 | . | CASLGGYTQYF | TGTGCCAGCCTCGGGGGATATACGCAGTATTTT
. | 13 | TRBJ2-1 | TRBV29-1 | few | CSADIVTNGLGFF | TGCAGCGCCGACATTGTGACAAACGGTCTTGGGTTCTTC
. | 11 | TRBJ2-7 | TRBV21-1 | . | CASSEPHEQYF | TGTGCCAGCAGCGAACCCCACGAGCAGTACTTC
. | 17 | TRBJ2-3 | TRBV4-1 | . | CASSSPQETQAHGYAYF | TGCGCCAGCAGCTCTCCCCAGGAGACCCAGGCGCACGGATACGCGTATTTT